The 10 T cell receptor beta chains reported below all come from one sample, sequenced in a study of cytomegalovirus exposure and HLA in healthy donors. The primer mix had 60 Vbeta and 13 Jbeta primers. Repertoires were generated with immunoSEQ multiplex PCR, while TCRdb's copy carries only in-frame clones and drops some. The sample lists around 140,000 clones, 70% to 80% occurring once. Sequencing used PBMCs. These receptors came from a female donor in good health and CMV-seronegative.

This clone occurred once. This sequence joins TRBV5-5 and TRBJ1-2; TRBD1 aligns across 8 bases. Germline V gives CDR1 SGHKS, CDR2 YYEKEE (reference sequence). V lost 4 bases and J lost 6; bases outside the gene matches: 5. The CDR3 loop spans 13 amino acids. Here the CDR3 DNA reads TGTGCCAGCAGCCCCGAACAGGGGGATGGCTACACCTTC. Residues: CASSPEQGDGYTF.

This clone came up a few times. The chain uses TRBV19 and TRBJ1-2, with D tentatively TRBD1 (5 bases). The V and J ends lost 0 bases and 4 bases respectively, with 9 bases between them. The CDR3 contains 14 residues. CDR1 is LNHDA, CDR2 SQIVND, per germline (reference sequence). CDR3 sequence: CASSIDQGSYGYTF. The CDR3 bases are TGTGCCAGTAGTATAGATCAGGGATCCTATGGCTACACCTTC.

This clone was counted only a few times. This chain connects TRBV10-3 to TRBJ1-3, with 7 bases lining up with TRBD1. CDR1 ENHRY and CDR2 SYGVKD come from the germline V gene. With V trimmed by 5 bases and J by 3 bases, 4 bases remained unmatched. This CDR3 spans 14 amino acids. CDR3 nucleotides: TGTGCCATCAGTTCCGACAGGGTTGGAAACACCATATATTTT. It specifies CAISSDRVGNTIYF.

The chain recombines TRBV6-4 with TRBJ2-7; the D gene is possibly TRBD2 (6 bases). Germline-derived CDR1 and CDR2 are MRHNA and SNTAGT. CDR3 size: 13 residues. The V end lost 6 bases, the J end lost 6 bases, and 15 bases lay between the germline ends. The DNA for the CDR3 is TGTGCCAGCAGCCCTGGACTATGGGGCGAGCAGTACTTC. This sequence encodes CASSPGLWGEQYF.

The J gene is TRBJ1-3, the V gene TRBV7-2, with 7 bases that match TRBD1. CDR1 is SGHTA, CDR2 FQGNSA, per germline. Germline trimming cut 5 bases from V and 3 bases from J; bases unmatched to any gene: 7. The length of the CDR3 is 15 residues. The CDR3 sequence is CASSRRQGRGNTIYF. In DNA form, the CDR3 reads TGTGCCAGCAGCCGACGACAGGGACGTGGAAACACCATATATTTT.

In its sample, this clone was seen once. The gene calls are TRBV7-8 and TRBJ2-2; TRBD1 is a possible D gene (6 bases). CDR3 size: 16 residues. V lost 1 base, J lost 6 bases, and 15 bases lay in between. CDR1 SGHVS and CDR2 FQNEAQ come from the germline V gene. The CDR3, as DNA: TGTGCCAGCAGCTTAGTCCCCCACAGGGTGGCCGGGGAGCTGTTTTTT. It yields the protein CASSLVPHRVAGELFF.

DNA for the CDR3: TGTGCCAGCAGCGGGGGACTAGCGCAAGAGACCCAGTACTTC. Its protein product is CASSGGLAQETQYF. This chain links TRBV5-4 with TRBJ2-5; 10 bases line up with TRBD2. Germline V CDR1 and CDR2: SGHNT, YYREEE (reference sequence). The CDR3 is 14 residues long. Germline trimming cut 4 bases from V and 2 bases from J; bases unmatched to any gene: 2.

The chain combines TRBV6-6 with TRBJ1-3, with D perhaps matching TRBD1 (5 bases). CDR1 MNHNY and CDR2 SVGAGI come from the germline V gene (reference sequence). The CDR3 is 12 amino acids. V dropped 7 bases and J dropped 4 bases, with 8 bases sitting between them. The CDR3 DNA sequence: TGTGCCAGCACAGGGTCCGGAAACACCATATATTTT. It translates to CASTGSGNTIYF.

The J gene is TRBJ2-7, the V gene TRBV9; 8 bases are shared with TRBD2. This CDR3 has 14 amino acids. Trimming took 2 bases from V and 1 from J; bases not matched to a gene: 2. Germline CDR1 SGDLS, CDR2 YYNGEE. CDR3 protein: CASSVREVSYEQYF. In DNA form, the CDR3 reads TGTGCCAGCAGCGTGCGGGAGGTGTCCTACGAGCAGTACTTC. Full variable domain (remainder filled in from reference TRBV9 and TRBJ2-7): DSGVTQTPKHLITATGQRVTLRCSPRSGDLSVYWYQQSLDQGLQFLIQYYNGEERAKGNILERFSAQQFPDLHSELNLSSLELGDSALYFCASSVREVSYEQYFGPGTRLTVT.

V usage is TRBV10-3 and J usage is TRBJ2-2, with 14 bases aligning to TRBD2. This CDR3 contains 16 residues. Germline V CDR1 and CDR2: ENHRY, SYGVKD. V gave up 6 bases and J gave up 6 bases; unmatched junction bases: 6. CDR3 DNA: TGTGCCATCAGGACTAGCGGGAGGGCCAAGGCCGGGGAGCTGTTTTTT. Its protein is CAIRTSGRAKAGELFF.